This entry is about one T cell receptor (beta chain). Its antigen is undetermined. The sample belongs to a study of T cell repertoires in cytomegalovirus infection. Study context: Public signatures in TCR beta pointed to CMV infection and matching HLA type. Broader study findings: Of the TCR beta families, the public ones yielded a cumulative frequency that identified carriers of CMV plus the relevant HLA.

TCRdb processed the reads anew with MiXCR; each CDR3 protein has one entry. The table has around 450,000 distinct CDR3 sequences, about 33% seen once. This CDR3 comprises 15 residues. Germline V gene lookup returns CDR1 SGHAT and CDR2 FQNNGV. With 4 bases clipped from V and 6 bases from J, the junction kept 8 bases outside the gene matches. This chain links TRBV11-2 with TRBJ2-1; 8 nucleotides line up with TRBD1. The sample comprised PBMCs. The source is a human donor in good health (CMV status not recorded). Some clones in this sample may be carry-over from other donors' samples. The CDR3 is CASSSLRDRSNEQFF. CDR3 coding DNA: TGTGCCAGCAGCTCACTCCGGGACAGGAGCAATGAGCAGTTCTTC.